The 20 T cell receptor beta chains reported below all come from one sample, sequenced in a study of T cell responses to AZD1222 COVID-19 vaccine. Assay used: immunoSEQ multiplex PCR; TCRdb lists only in-frame clones, some missing. The sample records fewer than 200,000 clones, 85% to 90% being singletons. Material: peripheral blood, obtained on day 0 of AZD1222 vaccination. The receptors stem from an adult in good health.

This clone showed up just a few times. The rearrangement joins TRBV3-1 (or the pseudogene TRBV3-2) to TRBJ1-6; 9 nucleotides agree with TRBD1. The trim removed 9 bases at V and 10 bases at J, leaving 10 bases unmatched. CDR1 and CDR2 from the germline V gene are LGHDT and YNNKEL (reference sequence). The CDR3 loop spans 14 amino acids. CDR3 coding DNA: TGTGCCAGTCAAAGAGTACAGGGGGCGTCACCCCTCCACTTT. This encodes CASQRVQGASPLHF.

This sequence joins TRBV19 and TRBJ2-7, with 8 bases that match TRBD2. This CDR3 region has 17 residues. Germline loops: CDR1 LNHDA, CDR2 SQIVND (reference sequence). J gave up 7 bases and V 2 bases, and 16 bases lay outside the gene matches. The CDR3 DNA reads as TGTGCCAGTAGTATAAGTGGAGGAGCGGGAGATCGCGGGGAGCAGTACTTC. Amino acids: CASSISGGAGDRGEQYF.

V usage is TRBV9 and J usage is TRBJ1-3; D call uncertain. CDR1 and CDR2 (germline): SGDLS, YYNGEE. Trimming stripped 4 bases from V and 4 bases from J, with 18 bases between. The CDR3 totals 16 residues. The CDR3 spells CASSPQMSGLGNTIYF. CDR3 DNA: TGTGCCAGCAGCCCCCAAATGTCTGGGCTCGGAAACACCATATATTTT.

V gene TRBV7-8 combines with J gene TRBJ1-2; D is uncertain. From germline, CDR1 is SGHVS and CDR2 FQNEAQ. The length of the CDR3 is 13 residues. With 3 bases removed from V and 5 bases from J, the gap between germline ends came to 10 bases. The chain's CDR3 is CASSFEGPYGYTF. In nucleotides, the CDR3 is TGTGCCAGCAGCTTTGAGGGTCCTTATGGCTACACCTTC.

This clone has only a few counts. The chain joins TRBV6-2 or TRBV6-3 to TRBJ1-2; D not resolved. V gave up 0 bases and J gave up 4 bases, with 9 bases separating them. Germline values: CDR1 MNHEY, CDR2 SVGEGT. The CDR3 is made up of 14 amino acids. The CDR3 nucleotides read TGTGCCAGCAGTTACTCGGTCCAGATCTATGGCTACACCTTC. Translation gives CASSYSVQIYGYTF.

This clone was counted once. This rearrangement joins TRBV3-1 (or the pseudogene TRBV3-2) to TRBJ1-5; 7 bases align to TRBD1. From germline, CDR1 is LGHDT and CDR2 YNNKEL (reference sequence). J was trimmed by 5 bases and V by 1 base; bases with no gene match: 5. The CDR3 runs 15 residues. The chain's CDR3 is CASSQGTGHYQPQHF. The CDR3 DNA reads as TGTGCCAGCAGCCAAGGGACAGGCCATTATCAGCCCCAGCATTTT.

This sequence joins TRBV9 and TRBJ1-2; D remains unclear. CDR1 SGDLS and CDR2 YYNGEE come from the germline V gene. V lost 0 bases to trimming and J lost 2 bases, with 8 bases between them. This CDR3 contains 14 residues. CDR3 in DNA: TGTGCCAGCAGCGTAGGGTTGGGGAACTATGGCTACACCTTC. As protein: CASSVGLGNYGYTF.

The V call is TRBV4-1, the J call TRBJ1-4; no clear D. Germline V gene data show CDR1 as MGHRA and CDR2 as YSYEKL. The CDR3 sequence is 13 residues long. V gave up 4 bases and J gave up 7 bases, with 10 bases separating them. In nucleotides, the CDR3 is TGCGCCAGCAGCCGCGGACCAATTGAAAAACTGTTTTTT. Translating it yields CASSRGPIEKLFF.

The genes are TRBV6-5 and TRBJ1-1, with a possible D match to TRBD1 (5 bases). Trimming stripped 8 bases from V and 5 bases from J, with 18 bases between. The germline V gene has CDR1 MNHEY and CDR2 SVGAGI. This CDR3 is 14 amino acids long. CDR3 in amino acids: CASEAGTGRTEAFF. Here the CDR3 DNA reads TGTGCCAGCGAAGCCGGGACCGGGAGGACTGAAGCTTTCTTT.

V gene TRBV5-6 combines with J gene TRBJ2-7, with D uncertain. The V end lost 0 bases, the J end lost 2 bases, and 6 bases lay between the germline ends. CDR1 and CDR2 (germline): SGHDT, YYEEEE. The CDR3 has 13 residues. Written as DNA, the CDR3 is TGTGCCAGCAGCTTGGCCAGCACCTACGAGCAGTACTTC. It translates to CASSLASTYEQYF.

CDR3 DNA: TGTGCCAGCAGCTTAAGGGAGTTCGGCACCGGGGAGCTGTTTTTT. It is translated as CASSLREFGTGELFF. This chain connects TRBV7-9 to TRBJ2-2, with a tentative D call TRBD2 (5 bases). CDR1 SEHNR and CDR2 FQNEAQ come from the germline V gene (reference sequence). The CDR3 totals 15 residues. V dropped 2 bases and J dropped 4 bases, with 11 bases sitting between them.

The chain couples TRBV11-3 to TRBJ2-1, with D possibly being TRBD2 (6 bases). V was pared by 3 bases and J by 7 bases, with 7 bases between. Looked up from germline, CDR1 is SGHNT and CDR2 is YENEEA. This CDR3 has 12 amino acids. CDR3 nucleotide sequence: TGTGCCAGCAGCTTGGGGAGGAATGAGCAGTTCTTC. Its translation is CASSLGRNEQFF.

The rearrangement links TRBV27 to TRBJ2-1; the D call may be TRBD1 or TRBD2 (8 bases each). CDR3 size: 20 residues. Germline CDR1 and CDR2: MNHEY and SMNVEV (reference sequence). Between the trimmed V and J ends, which lost 5 bases and 4 bases, there was a span of 30 bases. The CDR3 DNA follows: TGTGCCAGCAGTCCCTACTTGGGCGGGGGGTCAACAGGGGGTTACAATGAGCAGTTCTTC. It translates to CASSPYLGGGSTGGYNEQFF.

V and J are TRBV28 and TRBJ1-4; D is possibly TRBD1 (6 bases). CDR1 MDHEN and CDR2 SYDVKM come from the germline V gene. The CDR3 runs to 15 residues. The V gene lost 6 bases and the J gene lost 7 bases, with 18 bases spanning the gap. CDR3 region: CASSPRQGGREKLFF. The DNA of the CDR3 is TGTGCCAGCAGCCCCAGACAAGGGGGACGTGAAAAACTGTTTTTT.

This rearrangement joins TRBV7-9 to TRBJ2-2; 11 bases line up with TRBD1. The V gene's germline CDR1 is SEHNR and CDR2 FQNEAQ (reference sequence). The trim removed 3 bases at V and 6 bases at J, leaving 6 bases unmatched. The CDR3 has 16 amino acids. The CDR3 protein is CASSLQGQGAAGELFF. The CDR3 DNA sequence: TGTGCCAGCAGCTTGCAAGGACAGGGGGCGGCCGGGGAGCTGTTTTTT. Full variable domain (outside the CDR3, taken from reference TRBV7-9 and TRBJ2-2): DTGVSQNPRHKITKRGQNVTFRCDPISEHNRLYWYRQTLGQGPEFLTYFQNEAQLEKSRLLSDRFSAERPKGSFSTLEIQRTEQGDSAMYLCASSLQGQGAAGELFFGEGSRLTVL.

The rearrangement joins TRBV3-1 (or the pseudogene TRBV3-2) to TRBJ1-1; D is ambiguous. Germline-derived CDR1 and CDR2 are LGHDT and YNNKEL (reference sequence). This CDR3 spans 12 amino acids. With 4 bases removed from V and 2 bases from J, the gap between germline ends came to 5 bases. This CDR3 reads CASSRANTEAFF. The CDR3 DNA follows: TGTGCCAGCAGCCGGGCAAACACTGAAGCTTTCTTT.

The chain links TRBV7-3 to TRBJ2-1, with TRBD2 identical over 8 bases. Trimming at V came to 4 bases and at J to 0 bases, leaving 2 bases not matched to a gene. CDR1 SGHTA and CDR2 FQGTGA come from the germline V gene. The CDR3 contains 15 residues. CDR3 DNA sequence: TGTGCCAGCAGCTCAAGCGGGGGCTCCTACAATGAGCAGTTCTTC. Translated, it gives CASSSSGGSYNEQFF.

The chain combines TRBV28 with TRBJ1-5; 8 nucleotides line up with TRBD1. The CDR3 totals 15 residues. Trimming at V came to 8 bases and at J to 6 bases, leaving 12 bases not matched to a gene. The germline V gene encodes CDR1 MDHEN and CDR2 SYDVKM. The CDR3 DNA follows: TGTGCCAGCTCTCCGGGGTCCAGGGGGCGTCAGCCCCAGCATTTT. Translation gives CASSPGSRGRQPQHF.

The chain recombines TRBV27 with TRBJ1-3, with unresolved D. The CDR3 sequence is 13 residues long. The germline V gene has CDR1 MNHEY and CDR2 SMNVEV (reference sequence). The germline V and J ends were trimmed by 5 bases and 3 bases, with 8 bases remaining between them. Here the CDR3 reads CASSSSFGNTIYF. CDR3 sequence (DNA): TGTGCCAGCAGTAGTTCATTTGGAAACACCATATATTTT.

V gene TRBV6-2 or TRBV6-3 combines with J gene TRBJ1-6; perhaps TRBD1 as D (5 bases). V was clipped by 2 bases and J by 6 bases, with 17 bases between them. The CDR3 covers 17 residues. Germline V gives CDR1 MNHEY, CDR2 SVGEGT. CDR3 protein: CASSYGGATSSNSPLHF. As DNA, the CDR3 is TGTGCCAGCAGTTACGGCGGGGCTACGAGCTCTAATTCACCCCTCCACTTT.